This T cell receptor (beta chain) originates from a study of blood T cell repertoires in COVID-19. Study background: Sources were T cells, B-cell-depleted T cells, or PBMCs; the material itself was cDNA or gDNA.

CDR1 and CDR2 (germline): MNHNS, SASEGT. Trimming cost V 3 bases and J 8 bases; bases outside gene matches: 10. The CDR3 length is 15 residues. Libraries were prepared by immunoSEQ multiplex PCR; TCRdb keeps only in-frame clonotypes and omits some of them. The sample lists more than 65,000 clones, about 70% seen once, with around 20% in the top ten. J is TRBJ2-3 and V is TRBV6-1; TRBD2 agrees at 8 bases. The receptor was derived from an elderly woman with active or convalescent COVID-19. The source material was peripheral blood. The CDR3 sequence is CASSEGGLGGGTQYF. The CDR3 DNA reads as TGTGCCAGCAGTGAGGGGGGACTAGGCGGCGGTACGCAGTATTTT.